The present T cell receptor (beta chain) was sequenced within a study of read filtering for tumor transcriptome and immune sequencing (dated by TCRdb to the early 2020s). At the level of the whole study: Of the patients in the cohort, about 16 were male and around 15 were female, and their mean age was around 64 years, with a range of about 40 to 85. Under revised international staging, roughly eight patients fell into R-ISS I, approximately 15 into R-ISS II and more than five into R-ISS III. After DNase treatment, whole-transcriptome libraries were prepared with the TruSeq RNA Access Library Prep Kit. Per sample, about 4.05 to 11 million TCR-region mapped reads were obtained with IR-seq, compared with only roughly 85 to 1,300 with RNA-seq. Using the same bone marrow samples, the study ran both targeted immune repertoire sequencing and bulk whole-transcriptome sequencing and then compared the TCR repertoires from each method. As a main aim, a read-filtering strategy for immune repertoire data was addressed, with the specific question being whether clonotypes supported by a single read should be removed. Results the study describes overall, beyond this receptor: Single-read clonotypes made up 80% to 90% of clonotypes but only about 4% of total reads in IR-seq, compared with 65% to 75% of clonotypes and 44.6% of reads in RNA-seq. Rather than purified T cells, the sorted CD138-negative fraction was a mixed bone marrow immune population. Clonotypes were captured by IR-seq at much higher depth and more reliably than by RNA-seq, and smaller IR-seq throughput was sufficient for identification of most shared clonotypes. The correlation between IR-seq and RNA-seq shared clonotype proportions was increased by removal of single-read clonotypes.

Each patient had bone marrow sampled at the time of active disease. Isolation of bone marrow mononuclear cells was performed by Ficoll-Hypaque density gradient centrifugation. Myeloma plasma cells were removed and CD138-negative cells were collected by negative selection after labeling with CD138 magnetic microbeads on a MACS separator. Flow cytometry on an Attune NxT with CD138 antibodies was used to check the purity of the isolated cells. TRIzol reagent was used to extract total RNA, which was then quantified with a NanoDrop spectrophotometer. For each patient, paired RNA-seq and IR-seq were run on the CD138-negative bone marrow sample from that patient. Starting from about 400 ng RNA, TCR libraries were constructed with the Immunoverse kit using molecular barcoded adaptors that cover the alpha/delta and beta/gamma chains. TCR library preparation used the same RNA that was used for transcriptome sequencing. Sequencing of the TCR libraries was done on an Illumina HiSeq 4000 with 2 x 150 cycles. Per the original workflow: With MiXCR, TCR reads were aligned to human V, D, J and C references and assembled into CDR3 clonotypes, with quality filtering and error correction included. The tcR package in R was used for analysis of clonotype counts and gene usage diversity. For inspection of raw mapping reads, RNA-seq reads were mapped by STAR aligner version 2.5.3a onto GRCh37 of the human genome. To test how sequencing depth affected the clonotypes detected, IR-seq fastq files were randomly downsampled with Seqtk 1.3. TCRdb applied fastp at Q25 and MiXCR to the public reads, then kept only in-frame beta chains. CDR3 protein sequences are deduplicated, and each keeps its most common genes and DNA. For this entry, the V and J calls and clone size follow TCRdb and not the study's own pipeline. The sample profile shows 120,000 or so distinct CDR3 sequences; roughly 13% of them were found once. 11% of the sample comes from the top ten.

This clonotype was counted once. Its target antigen remains unknown. No qualities accompany the bases; no much larger clone lies one base away. A single read counts as weak evidence. The receptor was derived from a donor aged 40 or over with multiple myeloma. The specimen was a population of CD138-negative cells sorted from bone marrow. The cell subset or site label on this specimen signifies: bone marrow mononuclear cells depleted of CD138+ plasma/myeloma cells by negative magnetic selection.

This receptor carries the CDR3 CASSVGTMNTEAFF. The DNA sequence is TGTGCCAGCAGTGTTGGCACAATGAACACTGAAGCTTTCTTT. This chain joins TRBV6-1 to TRBJ1-1, with the D gene uncertain. Based on the germline V gene, the CDR1 and CDR2 sequences are MNHNS and SASEGT. V was cut back by 4 bases and J by 0 bases, leaving a gap of 9 bases between them. The CDR3 has 14 amino acids, counting the end cysteine and phenylalanine. The DNA shown is the 42-base CDR3, in frame from base 1.